This TCR beta chain was identified in a study of circulating CD8 cells and anti-PD-1 response in melanoma. This clonotype is judged large. Using roughly 15 ng of total RNA, TCR libraries were made with the QIAseq Immune Repertoire TCR panel. A single record per CDR3 protein comes from TCRdb applying MiXCR to the reads. The data show about 480 distinct CDR3 sequences, about 8% seen once. Live CD3+CD8+TCRalphabeta+ cells were sorted into four subsets by PD-1 and/or TIGIT. The sequence was obtained from a human donor with melanoma. Sequencing used CD8+ T cells from PBMCs, obtained at baseline or after one month of anti-PD-1 therapy (not recorded which).

The CDR3 nucleotides read TGTGCCAGCAGTTTAGAGGGGCGACGGAAGCAGCCCCAGCATTTT. Translating gives CASSLEGRRKQPQHF. The V call is TRBV12-3 or TRBV12-4, the J call TRBJ1-5; TRBD1 might be the D (5 bases). V was clipped by 1 base and J by 7 bases, with 14 bases between them. This CDR3 contains 15 residues.